A selection of T cell receptor beta chains follows, all from one sample in a study of T-cell reconstitution after alpha-beta-depleted transplantation in children. TCRdb re-analysed the PCR reads in MiXCR, keeping a single row per CDR3 protein. The sample shows around 80,000 distinct CDR3 sequences, around 18% of them seen only once. Specimen: PBMCs, mostly from graft donor cells, collected 360 days after TCRalphabeta/CD19-depleted stem cell transplant. The receptors come from a male patient between 2 and 10 years old who had a stem cell transplant for acute lymphoblastic leukemia, so the T cells may come from the graft donor. CDR3s include the opening cysteine and the closing phenylalanine or tryptophan. A D gene is named only where the DNA matches it firmly. The size entry is marked missing in some rows and otherwise reads once, few, many or a size class.

len | abundance | j_gene | v_gene | d_gene | CDR3aa | CDR3nt
12 | . | TRBJ2-2 | TRBV20-1 | . | CSARVGSGELFF | TGCAGTGCTAGAGTCGGTTCCGGGGAGCTGTTTTTT
16 | few | TRBJ2-2 | TRBV20-1 | . | CCARDPWAGATGELFF | TGCTGTGCTAGAGATCCTTGGGCGGGGGCCACCGGGGAGCTGTTTTTT
16 | few | TRBJ2-1 | TRBV5-1 | TRBD1 | CASSPTRQGFDNEQFF | TGCGCCAGCAGCCCTACCCGACAGGGGTTCGACAATGAGCAGTTCTTC
17 | few | TRBJ2-3 | TRBV20-1 | TRBD2 | CSARVSGIIVPLDTQYF | TGCAGTGCTAGAGTTAGCGGGATAATCGTGCCTTTGGATACGCAGTATTTT
14 | . | TRBJ2-5 | TRBV7-9 | . | CASSLVLYQETQYF | TGTGCCAGCAGCTTAGTTTTGTACCAAGAGACCCAGTACTTC
15 | . | TRBJ2-3 | TRBV4-1 | . | CASSQIGQGEDTQYF | TGCGCCAGCAGCCAAATAGGGCAGGGAGAAGATACGCAGTATTTT
17 | . | TRBJ2-2 | TRBV11-2 | TRBD2 | CASSFLAGGRGTGELFF | TGTGCCAGCAGCTTTCTAGCGGGAGGGCGGGGCACCGGGGAGCTGTTTTTT
14 | . | TRBJ2-1 | TRBV4-1 | . | CASSLTVRGNEQFF | TGCGCCAGCAGCCTCACGGTCCGAGGAAATGAGCAGTTCTTC
16 | . | TRBJ2-1 | TRBV30 | TRBD2 | CAWSVGLAATYNEQFF | TGTGCCTGGAGTGTAGGACTAGCGGCCACCTACAATGAGCAGTTCTTC
14 | many | TRBJ2-7 | TRBV7-9 | . | CASNGVGEVDEQYF | TGTGCCAGCAACGGGGTAGGGGAAGTTGACGAGCAGTACTTC
13 | . | TRBJ2-1 | TRBV7-9 | . | CASSLWQGNEQFF | TGTGCCAGCAGCTTATGGCAGGGGAATGAGCAGTTCTTC
16 | many | TRBJ1-5 | TRBV7-9 | . | CASSLVLGPRNQPQHF | TGTGCCAGCAGCTTAGTTTTGGGACCTCGCAATCAGCCCCAGCATTTT
14 | many | TRBJ1-6 | TRBV20-1 | TRBD1 | CSAKDRAYNSPLHF | TGCAGTGCTAAGGACAGGGCCTATAATTCACCCCTCCACTTT
16 | . | TRBJ2-3 | TRBV4-1 | TRBD2 | CASSQGTSGPHDTQYF | TGCGCCAGCAGCCAAGGGACTAGCGGACCACACGATACGCAGTATTTT
12 | many | TRBJ2-1 | TRBV10-3 | TRBD2 | CAISGTSYEQFF | TGTGCCATCAGTGGGACTAGTTATGAGCAGTTCTTC
17 | . | TRBJ2-7 | TRBV6-4 | TRBD2 | CASSRTSGRDSSYEQYF | TGTGCCAGCAGTCGGACTAGCGGGAGGGATAGCTCCTACGAGCAGTACTTC
14 | . | TRBJ2-5 | TRBV4-2 | . | CASSLRWGRETQYF | TGTGCCAGCAGCCTTCGATGGGGGCGGGAGACCCAGTACTTC
16 | . | TRBJ2-7 | TRBV7-8 | TRBD1 | CASSHSPGQGVREQYF | TGTGCCAGCAGCCATTCCCCGGGACAGGGGGTGAGGGAGCAGTACTTC